This TCR beta chain stems from a study of blood T cells in healthy people across ages. Study conclusions and caveats: Diversity was higher, and naive CD4+ cells more numerous, in long-lived donors than in aged donors.

A second PCR, run for about 7 to 12 cycles, used a sample-barcoded 5' primer plus a J-beta primer mix. Each CDR3 protein gets one entry after TCRdb re-called the 5' RACE reads with MiXCR. The sample records more than 550,000 distinct CDR3 sequences, about 20% being singletons. As for this clonotype: Antigen unknown.

The V gene's germline CDR1 is DFQATT and CDR2 SNEGSKA (reference sequence). Trimming left V 2 bases short and J 5 bases short, with 2 bases between. This CDR3 has 10 residues. This clonotype originated in a man aged 70-80 years in good health. The chain is built from TRBV20-1 and TRBJ2-3; D unresolved. The specimen was blood. Written as DNA, the CDR3 is TGCAGTGCTAGAATAGATACGCAGTATTTT. Protein sequence: CSARIDTQYF.